The source of this TCR beta chain is a study of cytomegalovirus exposure and HLA in healthy donors. Germline V gene lookup returns CDR1 MNHEY and CDR2 SVGAGI. Trimming cost V 2 bases and J 6 bases, with 17 bases left between them. The CDR3 is 16 amino acids. The PCR ran on 60 Vbeta and 13 Jbeta primers. Produced via immunoSEQ multiplex PCR; TCRdb's table is partial and in-frame only. The sample holds about 130,000 clones, roughly 88% seen once. The sequenced sample consisted of PBMCs. The gene calls are TRBV6-5 and TRBJ2-1; D perhaps matches TRBD2 (6 bases). This receptor was identified in a woman aged 18-29 years in good health and CMV-seropositive. The CDR3 sequence is CASSYPTAGTGNEQFF. The CDR3 DNA sequence: TGTGCCAGCAGTTACCCTACGGCGGGGACCGGCAATGAGCAGTTCTTC.